What follows is one TCR beta chain and its context. Its antigen is currently unknown. This sample is part of a study of shared clonotypes between healthy human individuals. The study's findings and limits: In contrast to clonotypes shared by all four donors, non-shared clonotypes had lower generation probabilities. Exclusively blood specimens were collected; tissue repertoires likely differ.

Only in-frame clones appear in the TCRdb table, and some are missing; sequencing was by immunoSEQ multiplex PCR. The table includes almost 750,000 clones, 72% detected once. The ends were cut back, 0 bases at V and 5 bases at J, with 14 bases in the middle. Germline CDR1 SGDLS, CDR2 YYNGEE. This CDR3 has 15 residues. The chain couples TRBV9 to TRBJ2-5, with D possibly being TRBD1 (5 bases). Material: memory CD4+ T cells sorted from blood. Subset: CD45RA-negative fraction. The source of this sequence is a woman aged 25-40 years in good health. The CDR3 here is CASSVEGVMWETQYF. CDR3 coding DNA: TGTGCCAGCAGCGTAGAAGGGGTCATGTGGGAGACCCAGTACTTC.